Presented here are 20 T cell receptor beta chains from one specimen sequenced in a study of cytomegalovirus exposure and HLA in healthy donors. The PCR was carried out with 60 Vbeta primers and 13 Jbeta primers. TCRdb keeps only in-frame clones here, not all; method: immunoSEQ multiplex PCR. The data show around 120,000 clones, with approximately 80% seen just once and about 2.6% held by the top ten. Material: PBMCs. The receptors here all came from a middle-aged woman in good health and CMV-seropositive.

The chain has TRBV27 and TRBJ1-2; 7 bases are shared with TRBD1. J lost 3 bases, V lost 8 bases, and 9 bases had no gene match. This CDR3 has 14 residues. The germline CDR1 and CDR2 sequences are MNHEY and SMNVEV (reference sequence). The CDR3 nucleotides are TGTGCCAGCTCTGGCAGGGGGAGATACTATGGCTACACCTTC. Encoded protein: CASSGRGRYYGYTF.

V and J are TRBV25-1 and TRBJ2-6; TRBD2 might be the D (5 bases). In germline, CDR1 is MGHDK, CDR2 SYGVNS. V dropped 5 bases and J dropped 0 bases, with 11 bases sitting between them. The CDR3 spans 16 residues. The CDR3: CASSPPGDSGANVLTF. The CDR3 DNA follows: TGTGCCAGCAGTCCCCCCGGGGACTCTGGGGCCAACGTCCTGACTTTC.

The chain carries TRBV30 and TRBJ1-4, with 12 bases aligning to TRBD1. V gave up 6 bases and J gave up 2 bases; unmatched junction bases: 7. The germline V gene has CDR1 GTSNPN and CDR2 SVGIG (reference sequence). This CDR3 contains 16 residues. The CDR3: CACAGQGAPTNEKLFF. The CDR3 nucleotides read TGTGCCTGTGCGGGACAGGGGGCCCCTACTAATGAAAAACTGTTTTTT.

This sequence joins TRBV9 and TRBJ2-5; 11 bases are a match to TRBD2. Germline V gene data show CDR1 as SGDLS and CDR2 as YYNGEE. V trimming: 0 bases; J trimming: 0 bases; junction bases outside the gene matches: 4. The CDR3 sequence is 17 residues long. The CDR3 coding sequence is TGTGCCAGCAGCGTAGGTAGCGGGGGGGGGTACCAAGAGACCCAGTACTTC. Translation: CASSVGSGGGYQETQYF.

The chain joins TRBV19 to TRBJ2-7; perhaps TRBD2 as D (6 bases). CDR3 length equals 14 residues. Germline values: CDR1 LNHDA, CDR2 SQIVND (reference sequence). The V end was cut by 3 bases, the J end by 1 base, with 10 bases between. The CDR3 nucleotides read TGTGCCAGTAGTATTCCCGGACTATCCTACGAGCAGTACTTC. This gives the protein CASSIPGLSYEQYF.

This clone came up once. V is TRBV7-2 and J is TRBJ2-5; 13 nucleotides align to TRBD2. Germline CDR1 reads SGHTA; CDR2 reads FQGNSA. V lost 5 bases to trimming and J lost 5 bases; unmatched junction nucleotides: 2. This CDR3 has 14 amino acids. CDR3 loop: CASSPGLAGETQYF. CDR3 sequence (DNA): TGTGCCAGCAGCCCGGGACTAGCGGGGGAGACCCAGTACTTC.

This clone was seen only once. The gene calls are TRBV2 and TRBJ2-2; the match to TRBD2 covers 11 bases. CDR1 and CDR2 from the germline V gene are SNHLY and FYNNEI. This CDR3 comprises 16 residues. V dropped 0 bases and J dropped 5; count of bases not matched to a gene: 2. In DNA form, the CDR3 reads TGTGCCAGCAGTGAAGCACTAGCGGGAGTGACCGGGGAGCTGTTTTTT. Its translation: CASSEALAGVTGELFF. Filled out from reference TRBV2 and TRBJ2-2, the complete variable domain reads EPEVTQTPSHQVTQMGQEVILRCVPISNHLYFYWYRQILGQKVEFLVSFYNNEISEKSEIFDDQFSVERPDGSNFTLKIRSTKLEDSAMYFCASSEALAGVTGELFFGEGSRLTVL.

This chain connects TRBV10-3 to TRBJ2-3; TRBD1 agrees at 8 bases. Germline V gives CDR1 ENHRY, CDR2 SYGVKD. V trimming: 5 bases; J trimming: 4 bases; junction bases outside the gene matches: 8. The CDR3 extends over 15 amino acids. Here the CDR3 reads CAISLRTGTPDTQYF. CDR3 nucleotide sequence: TGTGCCATCAGTCTCCGGACAGGGACCCCAGATACGCAGTATTTT.

The sample holds a few counts of this clone. The rearrangement joins TRBV11-2 to TRBJ1-2, with D unclear. The V end was cut by 0 bases, the J end by 11 bases, with 16 bases between. The CDR3 is made up of 14 amino acids. Germline CDR1 is SGHAT and CDR2 is FQNNGV. In DNA, the CDR3 is TGTGCCAGCAGCTTAGATTCTAGCCAGCGGTCATACACCTTC. Its translation: CASSLDSSQRSYTF.

The rearrangement joins TRBV11-2 to TRBJ1-1, with 10 bases lining up with TRBD1. CDR1 is SGHAT and CDR2 is FQNNGV in the germline V gene. Unmatched junction bases numbered 12, after V lost 1 base and J lost 7 bases. CDR3 length equals 17 residues. CDR3 loop: CASSLAADRGAGGEAFF. The CDR3 bases are TGTGCCAGCAGCTTAGCCGCGGACAGGGGGGCGGGAGGTGAAGCTTTCTTT.

This chain uses TRBV6-6 with TRBJ2-5, with D possibly TRBD2 on 5 matching bases. From germline, CDR1 is MNHNY and CDR2 SVGAGI (reference sequence). The CDR3 covers 13 residues. Trimming removed 2 bases from V and 5 bases from J, with 9 bases in between. CDR3 nucleotides: TGTGCCAGCAGTTACGAGGGATGGGAGACCCAGTACTTC. Amino acid sequence: CASSYEGWETQYF.

The rearrangement links TRBV6-5 to TRBJ2-5; 7 positions agree with TRBD1. The CDR3 runs to 13 residues. After removal of 10 bases from V and 4 bases from J, the junction contained 9 bases not matched to a gene. From germline, CDR1 is MNHEY and CDR2 SVGAGI. The CDR3 reads CATKPTGPETQYF. The CDR3 DNA sequence: TGTGCCACCAAGCCGACAGGGCCAGAGACCCAGTACTTC.

The chain carries TRBV5-1 and TRBJ2-7; D not certain. The V end was cut by 4 bases, the J end by 3 bases, with 5 bases between. The V gene's germline CDR1 is SGHRS and CDR2 YFSETQ. This CDR3 comprises 11 residues. The CDR3 sequence: CASSRGYEQYF. In nucleotides, the CDR3 is TGCGCCAGCAGCCGAGGCTACGAGCAGTACTTC.

V usage is TRBV4-3 and J usage is TRBJ1-1, with D uncertain. CDR1 and CDR2 (germline): LGHNA, YSLEER. V dropped 4 bases and J dropped 3 bases, with 12 bases sitting between them. The CDR3 runs 14 residues. CDR3 bases: TGCGCCAGCAGCCGAACAGCGAGGGACACTGAAGCTTTCTTT. Its translation: CASSRTARDTEAFF.

The chain joins TRBV27 to TRBJ2-3; a possible D gene is TRBD2 (7 bases). CDR1 is MNHEY, CDR2 SMNVEV, per germline (reference sequence). This CDR3 region has 15 residues. Trimming cost V 6 bases and J 5 bases, with 18 bases left between them. CDR3 in DNA: TGTGCCAGCAGCTTAAGGGGGGGGGTTAAAGATACGCAGTATTTT. It translates to CASSLRGGVKDTQYF.

The J gene is TRBJ2-4, the V gene TRBV4-1, with unresolved D. Germline assignment: CDR1 MGHRA and CDR2 YSYEKL. Deletions cut 3 bases from V and 0 bases from J, with 6 bases between. The CDR3 runs to 14 residues. The CDR3 nucleotides are TGCGCCAGCAGCCAGGGCCTAGCCAAAAACATTCAGTACTTC. The encoded protein is CASSQGLAKNIQYF.

V usage is TRBV14 and J usage is TRBJ2-5, with D perhaps matching TRBD1 (5 bases). The J call is uncertain, as TRBJ2-7 better fits the DNA end. The CDR3 spans 13 residues. CDR1 SGHDN and CDR2 FVKESK come from the germline V gene. CDR3 protein: CASSYSQDYEQYF. CDR3 bases: TGTGCCAGCTCCTACTCACAGGACTACGAGCAGTACTTC.

The V call is TRBV5-5, the J call TRBJ1-2; no clear D gene. V lost 8 bases and J lost 2, with 13 bases in between. Germline V CDR1 and CDR2: SGHKS, YYEKEE (reference sequence). This CDR3 contains 13 residues. CDR3 nucleotide sequence: TGTGCCAGTACAGACGGAATAAACTATGGCTACACCTTC. Translating gives CASTDGINYGYTF.

The chain combines TRBV18 with TRBJ2-7; D is ambiguous. V dropped 0 bases and J dropped 3 bases, with 6 bases sitting between them. The germline CDR1 and CDR2 sequences are KGHSH and LQKENI. CDR3 length: 13 amino acids. The CDR3 region is CASSPPIVYEQYF. The DNA of the CDR3 is TGTGCCAGCTCACCACCGATAGTCTACGAGCAGTACTTC. The complete variable domain, with remaining parts taken from reference TRBV18 and TRBJ2-7, reads NAGVMQNPRHLVRRRGQEARLRCSPMKGHSHVYWYRQLPEEGLKFMVYLQKENIIDESGMPKERFSAEFPKEGPSILRIQQVVRGDSAAYFCASSPPIVYEQYFGPGTRLTVT.

The chain is built from TRBV6-5 and TRBJ2-3; D is undetermined. Deletions cut 5 bases from V and 6 bases from J, with 12 bases between. Germline assignment: CDR1 MNHEY and CDR2 SVGAGI. This CDR3 is built from 13 residues. The DNA of the CDR3 is TGTGCCAGCAGTCCAAGCTCTCGGGATACGCAGTATTTT. Translation: CASSPSSRDTQYF.